A single T cell receptor beta chain is shown here with its context. The antigen remains unidentified. This sample is part of a study of shared clonotypes between healthy human individuals. Whole-study results and caveats: Naive CD4 clonotype sharing across a handful of donors was around 5%.

When replicate PCRs were run on sorted subsets, they used 150 to 250 ng DNA, some 33,000 T cell genomes. The repertoire was sequenced with immunoSEQ multiplex PCR; TCRdb's copy has only in-frame clones and lacks some. The table includes about 1.1 million clones, 77% detected once. Every one of the donors was a Caucasian adult that lived in Nashville, Tennessee. The V gene's germline CDR1 is SEHNR and CDR2 FQNEAQ (reference sequence). Unmatched junction bases numbered 5, after V lost 4 bases and J lost 5 bases. The CDR3 length is 14 residues. The origin of this receptor is a man between 18 and 29 years old in good health. Some clones in this sample may be carry-over from other donors' samples. The rearrangement joins TRBV7-9 to TRBJ2-1; 7 bases are a match to TRBD1. The specimen sequenced was memory CD4+ T cells from PBMCs. Subset given: CD45RA-negative fraction. In DNA, the CDR3 is TGTGCCAGCAGCTGGGGACAGTTTGACAATGAGCAGTTCTTC. Translation: CASSWGQFDNEQFF.